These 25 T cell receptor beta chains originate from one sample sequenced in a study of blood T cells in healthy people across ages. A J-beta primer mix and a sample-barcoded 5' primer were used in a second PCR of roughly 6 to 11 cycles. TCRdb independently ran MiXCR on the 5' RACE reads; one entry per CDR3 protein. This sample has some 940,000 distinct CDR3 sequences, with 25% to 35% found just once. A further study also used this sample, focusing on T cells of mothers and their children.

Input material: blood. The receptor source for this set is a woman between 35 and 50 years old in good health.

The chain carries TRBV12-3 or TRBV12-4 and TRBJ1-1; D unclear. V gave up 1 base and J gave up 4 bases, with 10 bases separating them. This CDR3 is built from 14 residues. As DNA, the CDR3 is TGTGCCAGCAGTTTAGTAAGGCGGGTCACTGAAGCTTTCTTT. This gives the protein CASSLVRRVTEAFF.

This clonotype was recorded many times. CDR3 loop: CASSLLAAYNEQFF. DNA of the CDR3: TGCGCCAGCAGCCTACTAGCGGCCTACAATGAGCAGTTCTTC. V gene TRBV5-1 combines with J gene TRBJ2-1; 8 bases agree with TRBD2. Trimming at V came to 4 bases and at J to 2 bases, leaving 2 bases not matched to a gene. The germline V gene encodes CDR1 SGHRS and CDR2 YFSETQ. The CDR3 runs to 14 residues.

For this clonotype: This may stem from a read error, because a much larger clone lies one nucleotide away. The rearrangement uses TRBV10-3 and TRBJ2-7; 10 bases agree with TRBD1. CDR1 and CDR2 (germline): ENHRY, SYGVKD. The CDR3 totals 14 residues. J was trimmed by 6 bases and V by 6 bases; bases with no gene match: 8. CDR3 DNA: TGTGCCATCAGGAAAGCCGGGACAGGGGTCGAGCAGTACTTC. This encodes CAIRKAGTGVEQYF.

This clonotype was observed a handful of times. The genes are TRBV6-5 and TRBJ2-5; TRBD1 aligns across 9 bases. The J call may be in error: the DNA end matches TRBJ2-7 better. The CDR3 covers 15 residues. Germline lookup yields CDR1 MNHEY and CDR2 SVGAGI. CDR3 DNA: TGTGCCAGCAGTATCTCCGGGACAGGGCTCAACGAGCAGTACTTC. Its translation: CASSISGTGLNEQYF.

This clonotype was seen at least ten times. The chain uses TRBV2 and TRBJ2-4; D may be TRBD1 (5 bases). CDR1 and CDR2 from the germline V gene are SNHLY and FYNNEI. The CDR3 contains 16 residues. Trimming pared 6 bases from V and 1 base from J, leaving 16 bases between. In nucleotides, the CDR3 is TGTGCCAGCAGAGGTACAGGTTTCGAGGCCAAAAACATTCAGTACTTC. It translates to CASRGTGFEAKNIQYF.

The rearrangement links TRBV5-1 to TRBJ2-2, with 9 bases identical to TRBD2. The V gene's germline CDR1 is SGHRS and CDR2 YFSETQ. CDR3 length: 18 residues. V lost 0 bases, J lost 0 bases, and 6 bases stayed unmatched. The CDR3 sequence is CASSLVLAGTPNTGELFF. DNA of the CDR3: TGCGCCAGCAGCTTGGTGCTAGCGGGGACCCCGAACACCGGGGAGCTGTTTTTT. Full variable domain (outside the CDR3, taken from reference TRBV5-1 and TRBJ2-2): KAGVTQTPRYLIKTRGQQVTLSCSPISGHRSVSWYQQTPGQGLQFLFEYFSETQRNKGNFPGRFSGRQFSNSRSEMNVSTLELGDSALYLCASSLVLAGTPNTGELFFGEGSRLTVL.

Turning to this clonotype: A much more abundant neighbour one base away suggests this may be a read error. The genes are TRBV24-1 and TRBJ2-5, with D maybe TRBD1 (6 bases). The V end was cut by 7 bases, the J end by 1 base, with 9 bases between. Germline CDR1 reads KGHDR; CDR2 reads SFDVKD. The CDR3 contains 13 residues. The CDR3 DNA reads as TGTGCCACCAGGGCAGGGGTCCAAGAGACCCAGTACTTC. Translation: CATRAGVQETQYF.

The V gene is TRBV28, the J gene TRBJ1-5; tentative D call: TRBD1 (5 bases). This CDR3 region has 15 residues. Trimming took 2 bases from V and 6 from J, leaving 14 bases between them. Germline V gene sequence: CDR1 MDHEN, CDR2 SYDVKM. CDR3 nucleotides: TGTGCCAGCAGTTTAGCTGGGGGAGGGTTTCAGCCCCAGCATTTT. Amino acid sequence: CASSLAGGGFQPQHF.

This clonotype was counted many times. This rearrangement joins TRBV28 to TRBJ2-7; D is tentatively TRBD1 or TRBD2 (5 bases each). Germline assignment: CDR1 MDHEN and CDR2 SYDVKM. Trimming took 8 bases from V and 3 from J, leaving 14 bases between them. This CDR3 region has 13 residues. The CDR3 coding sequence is TGTGCCAGCTACGGGACGGACAACTACGAGCAGTACTTC. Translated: CASYGTDNYEQYF.

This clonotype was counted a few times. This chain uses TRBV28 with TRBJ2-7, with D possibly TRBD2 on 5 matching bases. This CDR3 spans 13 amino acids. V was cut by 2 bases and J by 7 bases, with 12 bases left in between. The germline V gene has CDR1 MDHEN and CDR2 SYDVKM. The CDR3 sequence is CASSLPGYNEQYF. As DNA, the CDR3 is TGTGCCAGCAGTTTACCGGGATACAATGAGCAGTACTTC.

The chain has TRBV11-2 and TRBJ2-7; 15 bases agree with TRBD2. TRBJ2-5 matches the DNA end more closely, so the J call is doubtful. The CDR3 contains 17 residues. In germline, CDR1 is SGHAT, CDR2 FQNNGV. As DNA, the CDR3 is TGTGCCAGCAGCTTCGGAGGGACTAGCGGGGGGAGTGAGACCCAGTACTTC. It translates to CASSFGGTSGGSETQYF.

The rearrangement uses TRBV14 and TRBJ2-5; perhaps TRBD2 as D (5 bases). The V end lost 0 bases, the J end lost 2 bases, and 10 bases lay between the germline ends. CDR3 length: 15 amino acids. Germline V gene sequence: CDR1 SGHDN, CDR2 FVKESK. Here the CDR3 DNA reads TGTGCCAGCAGCCAAGATCTAAGGACTCAAGAGACCCAGTACTTC. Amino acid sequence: CASSQDLRTQETQYF. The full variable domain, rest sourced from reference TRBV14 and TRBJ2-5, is EAGVTQFPSHSVIEKGQTVTLRCDPISGHDNLYWYRRVMGKEIKFLLHFVKESKQDESGMPNNRFLAERTGGTYSTLKVQPAELEDSGVYFCASSQDLRTQETQYFGPGTRLLVL.

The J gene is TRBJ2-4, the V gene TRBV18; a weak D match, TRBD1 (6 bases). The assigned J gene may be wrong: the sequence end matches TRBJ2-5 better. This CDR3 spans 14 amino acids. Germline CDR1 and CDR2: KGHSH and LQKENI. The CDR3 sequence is CASSPPTGWETQYF. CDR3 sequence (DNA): TGTGCCAGCTCACCACCTACAGGGTGGGAGACCCAGTACTTC.

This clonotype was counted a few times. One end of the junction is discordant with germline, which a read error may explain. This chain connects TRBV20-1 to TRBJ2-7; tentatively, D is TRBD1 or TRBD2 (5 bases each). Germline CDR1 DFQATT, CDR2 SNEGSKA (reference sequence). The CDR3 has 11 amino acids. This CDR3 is CSAAPSGTAWF. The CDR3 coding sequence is TGCAGTGCCGCCCCTTCCGGGACGGCTTGGTTC.

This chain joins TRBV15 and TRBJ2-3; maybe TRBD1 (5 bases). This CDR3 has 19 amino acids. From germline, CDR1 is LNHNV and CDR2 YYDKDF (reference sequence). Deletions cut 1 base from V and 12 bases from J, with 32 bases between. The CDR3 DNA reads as TGTGCCACCAGCAGAGGGCGATGGGTCAGGGCCGGACGGTGGCGTTATCAGTATTTT. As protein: CATSRGRWVRAGRWRYQYF. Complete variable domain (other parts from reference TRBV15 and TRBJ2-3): DAMVIQNPRYQVTQFGKPVTLSCSQTLNHNVMYWYQQKSSQAPKLLFHYYDKDFNNEADTPDNFQSRRPNTSFCFLDIRSPGLGDTAMYLCATSRGRWVRAGRWRYQYFGPGTRLTVL.

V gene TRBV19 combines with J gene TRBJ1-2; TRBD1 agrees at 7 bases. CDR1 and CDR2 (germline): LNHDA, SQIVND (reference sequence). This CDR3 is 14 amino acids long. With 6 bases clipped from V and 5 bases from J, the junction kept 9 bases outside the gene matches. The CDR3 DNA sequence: TGTGCCAGTAGAACAGGGACAGAAGGTTATGGCTACACCTTC. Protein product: CASRTGTEGYGYTF.

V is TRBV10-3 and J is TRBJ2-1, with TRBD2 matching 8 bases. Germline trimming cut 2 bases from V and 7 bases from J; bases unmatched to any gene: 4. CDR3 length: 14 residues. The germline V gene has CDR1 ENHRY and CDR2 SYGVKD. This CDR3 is CAISEREGTNEQFF. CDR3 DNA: TGTGCCATCAGTGAGCGGGAGGGAACGAATGAGCAGTTCTTC.

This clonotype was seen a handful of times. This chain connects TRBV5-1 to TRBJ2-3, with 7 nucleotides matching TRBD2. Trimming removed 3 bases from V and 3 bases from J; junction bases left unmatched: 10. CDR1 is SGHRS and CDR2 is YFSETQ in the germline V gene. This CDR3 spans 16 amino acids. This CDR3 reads CASSSTGGGWTDTQYF. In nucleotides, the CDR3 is TGCGCCAGCAGCTCGACGGGAGGAGGTTGGACAGATACGCAGTATTTT.

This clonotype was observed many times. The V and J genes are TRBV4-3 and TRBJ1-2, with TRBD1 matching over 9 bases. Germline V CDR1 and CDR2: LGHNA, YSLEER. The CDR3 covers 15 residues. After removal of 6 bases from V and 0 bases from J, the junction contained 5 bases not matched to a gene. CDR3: CASRRTGASNYGYTF. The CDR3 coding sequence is TGCGCCAGCAGGCGGACAGGGGCCTCTAACTATGGCTACACCTTC.

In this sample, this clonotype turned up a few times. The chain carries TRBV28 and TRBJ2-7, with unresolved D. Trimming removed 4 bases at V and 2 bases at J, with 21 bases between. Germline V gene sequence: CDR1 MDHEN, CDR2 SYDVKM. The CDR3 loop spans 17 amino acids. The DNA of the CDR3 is TGTGCCAGCAGTTACTATAGAGCTGGCCGCGCAGCCTACGAGCAGTACTTC. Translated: CASSYYRAGRAAYEQYF. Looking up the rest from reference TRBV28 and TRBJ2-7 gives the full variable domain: DVKVTQSSRYLVKRTGEKVFLECVQDMDHENMFWYRQDPGLGLRLIYFSYDVKMKEKGDIPEGYSVSREKKERFSLILESASTNQTSMYLCASSYYRAGRAAYEQYFGPGTRLTVT.

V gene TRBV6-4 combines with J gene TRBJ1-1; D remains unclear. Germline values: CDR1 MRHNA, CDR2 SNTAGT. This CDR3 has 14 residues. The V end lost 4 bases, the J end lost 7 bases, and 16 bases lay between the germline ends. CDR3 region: CASSGLRINVEAFF. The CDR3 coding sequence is TGTGCCAGCAGTGGGCTCCGTATAAATGTTGAAGCTTTCTTT.

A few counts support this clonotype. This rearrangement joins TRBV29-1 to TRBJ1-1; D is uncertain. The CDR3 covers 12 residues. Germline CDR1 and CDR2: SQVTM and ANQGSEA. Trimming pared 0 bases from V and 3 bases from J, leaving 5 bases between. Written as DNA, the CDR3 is TGCAGCGTTGAAGACTTGGACACTGAAGCTTTCTTT. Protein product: CSVEDLDTEAFF.

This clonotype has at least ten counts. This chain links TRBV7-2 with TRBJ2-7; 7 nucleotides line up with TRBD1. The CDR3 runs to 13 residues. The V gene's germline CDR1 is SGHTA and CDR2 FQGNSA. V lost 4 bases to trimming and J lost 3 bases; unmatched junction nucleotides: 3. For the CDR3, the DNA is TGTGCCAGCAGCTCGGGACAGATCTACGAGCAGTACTTC. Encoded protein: CASSSGQIYEQYF.

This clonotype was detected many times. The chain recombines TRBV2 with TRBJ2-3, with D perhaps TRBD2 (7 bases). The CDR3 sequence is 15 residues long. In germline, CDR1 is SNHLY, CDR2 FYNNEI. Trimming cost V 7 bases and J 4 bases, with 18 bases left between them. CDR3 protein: CASTPFGGGSDTQYF. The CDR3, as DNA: TGTGCCAGCACCCCTTTTGGGGGGGGCTCAGATACGCAGTATTTT.

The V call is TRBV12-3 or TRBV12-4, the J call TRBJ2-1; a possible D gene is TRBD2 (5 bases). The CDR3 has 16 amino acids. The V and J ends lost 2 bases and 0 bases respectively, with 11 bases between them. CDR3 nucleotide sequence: TGTGCCAGCAGTTTATACGGGGTTAGCTCCTACAATGAGCAGTTCTTC. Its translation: CASSLYGVSSYNEQFF.